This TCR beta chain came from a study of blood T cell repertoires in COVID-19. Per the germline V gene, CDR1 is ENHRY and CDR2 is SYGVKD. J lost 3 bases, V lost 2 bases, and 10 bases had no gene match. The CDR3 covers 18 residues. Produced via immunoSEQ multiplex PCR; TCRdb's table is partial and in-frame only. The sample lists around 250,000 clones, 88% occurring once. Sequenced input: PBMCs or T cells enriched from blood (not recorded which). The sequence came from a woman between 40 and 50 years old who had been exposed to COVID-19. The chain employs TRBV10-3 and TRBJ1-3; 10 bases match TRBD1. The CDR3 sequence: CAISENSYRDRGGNTIYF. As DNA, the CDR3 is TGTGCCATCAGTGAGAATTCTTACCGGGACAGGGGTGGAAACACCATATATTTT.